The 6 T cell receptor beta chains given below trace back to one sample, sequenced in a study of T cells after yellow fever vaccination. TCRdb used MiXCR to reprocess the 5' RACE reads, holding one entry per CDR3 protein. The sample has some 340,000 distinct CDR3 sequences; roughly 10% are singletons. Sample: CD4+ T cells sorted from PBMCs, taken 45 days after the yellow fever booster vaccination. The receptor set was obtained from a man in his late teens or twenties who received the YFV17D yellow fever vaccine.

The chain employs TRBV5-1 and TRBJ2-7; no clear D. The V gene's germline CDR1 is SGHRS and CDR2 YFSETQ. The CDR3 sequence is 14 residues long. V gave up 4 bases and J gave up 2 bases, with 13 bases separating them. The CDR3 sequence is CASSLGPTAYEQYV. The CDR3 nucleotides read TGCGCCAGCAGCCTTGGACCAACCGCCTACGAGCAGTACGTC.

The V call is TRBV7-8, the J call TRBJ1-1; D possibly corresponds to TRBD1 (5 bases). The V end was cut by 1 base, the J end by 1 base, with 16 bases between. The CDR3 loop spans 17 amino acids. CDR1 and CDR2 from the germline V gene are SGHVS and FQNEAQ. The CDR3 DNA reads as TGTGCCAGCAGCTTAGACCCGGGGGAGGGCGGGAACACTGAAGCTTTCTTT. Protein sequence: CASSLDPGEGGNTEAFF.

In this sample, this clonotype turned up a few times. The V and J genes are TRBV20-1 and TRBJ1-5; no clear D. Germline CDR1 reads DFQATT; CDR2 reads SNEGSKA (reference sequence). V was trimmed by 3 bases and J by 3 bases, leaving 9 bases between them. CDR3 length: 13 residues. CDR3 residues: CSASGQINQPQHF. CDR3 nucleotide sequence: TGCAGTGCTAGTGGCCAGATCAATCAGCCCCAGCATTTT.

The rearrangement joins TRBV12-3 or TRBV12-4 to TRBJ1-6, with 7 nucleotides matching TRBD1. CDR3 length: 14 amino acids. V lost 6 bases to trimming and J lost 5 bases; unmatched junction nucleotides: 4. CDR3 amino acids: CASRSTGNNSPLHF. The DNA for the CDR3 is TGTGCCAGCAGATCGACAGGGAATAATTCACCCCTCCACTTT.

The CDR3 reads CASSLEQNTDTQYF. For the CDR3, the DNA is TGCGCCAGCAGCTTGGAGCAGAACACAGATACGCAGTATTTT. The V gene is TRBV5-1, the J gene TRBJ2-3; unclear D gene. V lost 0 bases and J 2 bases, leaving 7 bases between the germline ends. CDR1 and CDR2 (germline): SGHRS, YFSETQ. The CDR3 is 14 amino acids. Looking up the rest from reference TRBV5-1 and TRBJ2-3 gives the full variable domain: KAGVTQTPRYLIKTRGQQVTLSCSPISGHRSVSWYQQTPGQGLQFLFEYFSETQRNKGNFPGRFSGRQFSNSRSEMNVSTLELGDSALYLCASSLEQNTDTQYFGPGTRLTVL.

This clonotype has only a few counts. The chain recombines TRBV5-4 with TRBJ2-5; D is possibly TRBD2 (6 bases). Per germline, CDR1 SGHNT and CDR2 YYREEE (reference sequence). This CDR3 spans 14 amino acids. Between the trimmed V and J ends, which lost 1 base and 3 bases, there was a span of 10 bases. The CDR3 protein is CASSLFSGEETQYF. The CDR3 DNA follows: TGTGCCAGCAGCTTGTTTTCGGGGGAAGAGACCCAGTACTTC.